The clone carrying this TCR beta chain was seen more than once but under ten times. Its target is not known. Transcripts of RNA were the source for amplifying TCR beta CDR3 regions. Investigators did first-round RT-PCR with HTBI primers, then second-round multiplex PCR. Via MiXCR, TCRdb re-called the multiplex PCR reads, giving one row per CDR3 protein. The table shows 740,000 or so distinct CDR3 sequences, with 35% to 50% occurring only once. Trimming left V 3 bases short and J 0 bases short, with 24 bases between. The CDR3 is made up of 20 amino acids. Germline V gives CDR1 SGHTA, CDR2 FQGNSA. Having ophthalmopathy, the donors showed moderate-to-severe activity, CAS ≥3 and NOSPECS ≥4, with disease lasting under 3 months. Orbital computed tomography and thyroid ultrasound, along with TRAb, serum thyroxine and clinical symptoms, underpinned diagnosis. The source of the sample is a study of Graves' ophthalmopathy and Graves' hyperthyroidism.

General study points: Ophthalmopathy progression was predicted with about 67% sensitivity and 72% to 75% specificity. Most clonotypes expanded in thyroid above 0.001 frequency were present in blood too.

The clonotype comes from an adult man with Graves' ophthalmopathy. The sequencing sample was made of peripheral blood. The chain recombines TRBV7-2 with TRBJ1-3, with no clear D. This CDR3 reads CASSFGSKWTGLYSGNTIYF. CDR3 nucleotide sequence: TGTGCCAGCAGCTTTGGATCGAAATGGACCGGACTTTACTCTGGAAACACCATATATTTT.